A selection of T cell receptor beta chains follows, all from one sample in a study of T cell responses to AZD1222 COVID-19 vaccine. Repertoires were generated with immunoSEQ multiplex PCR, while TCRdb's copy carries only in-frame clones and drops some. Of 100,000 to 140,000 clones listed, 89% were seen once; the top ten hold about 6.6%. Here the sequenced sample was peripheral blood, taken on day 0 of AZD1222 vaccination. These receptors originate from an adult in good health. The CDR3 runs from the conserved cysteine through the conserved F or W. Each record gives: D gene, clone size, V gene, J gene, CDR3 protein, CDR3 DNA. D genes are given only for firm matches. Clone size is stated in some rows and not others, as once, few, many or a class when expanded.

D: NA; size: NA; V: TRBV5-1; J: TRBJ1-4; CDR3: CASSLEGGAGEKLFF; DNA: TGCGCCAGCAGCTTGGAGGGAGGTGCCGGTGAAAAACTGTTTTTT
D: NA; size: NA; V: TRBV15; J: TRBJ1-2; CDR3: CATSRDNTGSSYGYTF; DNA: TGTGCCACCAGCAGAGATAACACAGGGTCTTCGTATGGCTACACCTTC
D: NA; size: NA; V: TRBV12-3/TRBV12-4; J: TRBJ1-1; CDR3: CASSLVGTTF; DNA: TGTGCCAGCAGTTTAGTAGGGACAACCTTT
D: NA; size: once; V: TRBV7-2; J: TRBJ2-7; CDR3: CASSPAGEQYF; DNA: TGTGCCAGCAGCCCGGCGGGGGAGCAGTACTTC
D: NA; size: NA; V: TRBV28; J: TRBJ1-4; CDR3: CASSSRGGLTNEKLFF; DNA: TGTGCCAGCAGCTCCAGGGGTGGGCTAACTAATGAAAAACTGTTTTTT
D: TRBD2; size: NA; V: TRBV9; J: TRBJ2-1; CDR3: CASSVAVAGVAYNEQFF; DNA: TGTGCCAGCAGCGTAGCAGTAGCGGGAGTCGCGTACAATGAGCAGTTCTTC
D: NA; size: NA; V: TRBV28; J: TRBJ2-3; CDR3: CASSGDTQYF; DNA: TGTGCCAGCAGCGGTGATACGCAGTATTTT
D: NA; size: NA; V: TRBV6-4; J: TRBJ1-1; CDR3: CASSASANTEAFF; DNA: TGTGCCAGCAGTGCCTCCGCGAACACTGAAGCTTTCTTT
D: TRBD2; size: NA; V: TRBV29-1; J: TRBJ2-2; CDR3: CSVVWAGVNTGELFF; DNA: TGCAGCGTTGTCTGGGCGGGAGTAAACACCGGGGAGCTGTTTTTT
D: NA; size: NA; V: TRBV7-7; J: TRBJ1-1; CDR3: CASSSDENTEAFF; DNA: TGTGCTAGCAGCTCGGACGAGAACACTGAAGCTTTCTTT
D: NA; size: NA; V: TRBV9; J: TRBJ1-1; CDR3: CASSVRGANTEAFF; DNA: TGTGCCAGCAGCGTACGGGGGGCGAACACTGAAGCTTTCTTT
D: NA; size: once; V: TRBV20-1; J: TRBJ2-7; CDR3: CSARASNEQYF; DNA: TGCAGTGCTAGAGCTAGTAACGAGCAGTACTTC
D: TRBD2; size: NA; V: TRBV5-5; J: TRBJ2-3; CDR3: CASSSLAGNTDTQYF; DNA: TGTGCCAGCAGTTCACTAGCGGGAAACACAGATACGCAGTATTTT
D: NA; size: NA; V: TRBV7-2; J: TRBJ2-7; CDR3: CASSPEVGWREQYF; DNA: TGTGCCAGCAGCCCGGAGGTGGGGTGGAGGGAGCAGTACTTC
D: TRBD2; size: once; V: TRBV29-1; J: TRBJ2-1; CDR3: CSGRTSGPYNEQFF; DNA: TGCAGCGGCAGAACTAGCGGTCCCTACAATGAGCAGTTCTTC
D: NA; size: NA; V: TRBV29-1; J: TRBJ2-2; CDR3: CSVAQVADTGELFF; DNA: TGCAGCGTTGCACAGGTTGCGGACACCGGGGAGCTGTTTTTT
D: NA; size: NA; V: TRBV12-3/TRBV12-4; J: TRBJ2-7; CDR3: CASSLAGNLEQYF; DNA: TGTGCCAGCAGTTTAGCGGGGAATTTGGAGCAGTACTTC
D: NA; size: once; V: TRBV4-2; J: TRBJ1-5; CDR3: CASSQGDILSNQPQHF; DNA: TGTGCCAGCAGCCAAGGGGATATCCTTAGCAATCAGCCCCAGCATTTT
D: TRBD1; size: NA; V: TRBV18; J: TRBJ1-1; CDR3: CASSPNTPGGTEAFF; DNA: TGTGCCAGCTCACCAAACACCCCAGGGGGTACTGAAGCTTTCTTT
D: TRBD2; size: NA; V: TRBV7-2; J: TRBJ2-1; CDR3: CASSSPGGTSYNEQFF; DNA: TGTGCCAGCAGCTCGCCGGGAGGGACCTCCTACAATGAGCAGTTCTTC
D: NA; size: NA; V: TRBV28; J: TRBJ1-1; CDR3: CASSRIRSGGTEAFF; DNA: TGTGCCAGCAGCCGAATCCGGTCAGGAGGGACTGAAGCTTTCTTT
D: NA; size: NA; V: TRBV18; J: TRBJ2-7; CDR3: CASSPDFGQYF; DNA: TGTGCCAGCTCACCGGATTTTGGGCAGTACTTC
D: NA; size: once; V: TRBV4-3; J: TRBJ2-7; CDR3: CASSPSTWGYYEQYF; DNA: TGCGCCAGCAGCCCCTCAACGTGGGGGTACTACGAGCAGTACTTC
D: TRBD1; size: NA; V: TRBV9; J: TRBJ2-6; CDR3: CASTPRGQPASGANVLTF; DNA: TGTGCCAGCACCCCCAGGGGACAGCCTGCCTCTGGGGCCAACGTCCTGACTTTC
D: TRBD2; size: NA; V: TRBV19; J: TRBJ2-4; CDR3: CASSMGRETKNIQYF; DNA: TGTGCCAGTAGTATGGGGCGGGAGACCAAAAACATTCAGTACTTC
D: NA; size: NA; V: TRBV3-1/TRBV3-2; J: TRBJ2-1; CDR3: CASSFWTFSYNEQFF; DNA: TGTGCCAGCAGCTTTTGGACTTTCTCCTACAATGAGCAGTTCTTC
D: NA; size: NA; V: TRBV7-2; J: TRBJ1-5; CDR3: CASSLAGTLGQPQHF; DNA: TGTGCCAGCAGCTTAGCAGGGACCCTGGGTCAGCCCCAGCATTTT
D: TRBD2; size: NA; V: TRBV4-1; J: TRBJ2-7; CDR3: CASSQAGGLAAYEQYF; DNA: TGCGCCAGCAGCCAAGCCGGAGGACTAGCGGCCTACGAGCAGTACTTC
D: TRBD2; size: once; V: TRBV19; J: TRBJ2-1; CDR3: CASTGTSGRPSYNEQFF; DNA: TGTGCCAGTACCGGGACTAGCGGGAGACCCTCCTACAATGAGCAGTTCTTC
D: TRBD1; size: NA; V: TRBV7-8; J: TRBJ1-1; CDR3: CASRTGINTEAFF; DNA: TGTGCCAGCAGGACAGGGATCAACACTGAAGCTTTCTTT
D: NA; size: NA; V: TRBV19; J: TRBJ2-7; CDR3: CASSIGSSSYEQYF; DNA: TGTGCCAGTAGTATAGGTTCAAGCTCCTACGAGCAGTACTTC
D: TRBD2; size: NA; V: TRBV28; J: TRBJ2-5; CDR3: CASSGQTSGVLKTQYF; DNA: TGTGCCAGCAGTGGGCAGACTAGCGGTGTTCTTAAGACCCAGTACTTC
D: NA; size: NA; V: TRBV20-1; J: TRBJ2-5; CDR3: CSARQETQYF; DNA: TGCAGTGCCCGCCAAGAGACCCAGTACTTC
D: NA; size: NA; V: TRBV5-1; J: TRBJ1-2; CDR3: CASSPGGPPNYGYTF; DNA: TGCGCCAGCAGCCCAGGTGGGCCACCTAACTATGGCTACACCTTC
D: TRBD1; size: NA; V: TRBV10-3; J: TRBJ2-7; CDR3: CAISRPGTGGLYEQYF; DNA: TGTGCCATCAGCCGCCCCGGGACAGGGGGTTTGTACGAGCAGTACTTC
D: NA; size: NA; V: TRBV15; J: TRBJ1-5; CDR3: CATSRVSGGQPQHF; DNA: TGTGCCACCAGCAGAGTCAGTGGGGGACAGCCCCAGCATTTT
D: NA; size: NA; V: TRBV19; J: TRBJ1-2; CDR3: CASNSWGVSGYTF; DNA: TGTGCCAGTAACTCTTGGGGAGTAAGTGGCTACACCTTC